This TCR beta chain is drawn from a study of blood T cell repertoires in COVID-19 (TCRdb year 2020). Some background on the complete study: Collaborator samples came from the United States, Italy and Spain and covered acute and convalescent phases of COVID-19. Deeply sampled blood TCRbeta repertoires from subjects exposed to, actively infected with, or recovered from COVID-19 were included in the dataset. Where available, HLA class I and class II types were taken from metadata supplied by the sample provider and were not determined by assay-based typing. The prospective study material was composed of cDNA or gDNA derived from T cells, B-cell-depleted T cells, or PBMCs. The sample metadata nearly always contained a de-identified subject ID, COVID-19 status, age in years and sex. The repertoires were released in a freely available public database meant as a resource for research on the immune response to SARS-CoV-2. The samples were drawn from the first 160 participants of the ongoing ImmuneRACE study and from 1,254 subjects provided by 6 global collaborators.

The CDR1 and CDR2 encoded by the germline V gene are SGHVS and FQNEAQ. Deletion took 2 bases off V and 5 bases off J, with a span of 7 bases between the germline ends. The CDR3 starts with the cysteine, ends with the phenylalanine, and has 13 residues. Only CDR3 DNA remains: 39 bases, in frame from the first base. This clone was seen a single time. There is no known antigen for this receptor. Base qualities are not recorded, but no much larger clone differs from it by a single base. General conclusions and limits of the study: How much clinical and demographic metadata was included differed by source and by participant, and the metadata was provided uncurated.

In the prospective study, participants were about 18 to 100 years old, resided in 25 or so geographic areas of the United States, and were enrolled through a virtual design. In the prospective study, cohorts were assigned on the basis of participant-reported clinical history obtained from a screening survey and a study questionnaire. Recovered participants in ImmuneRACE Cohort 3 were defined by two consecutive negative NP/OP PCR tests, clearance by a healthcare professional, or resolution of symptoms. Each participant in the prospective study had whole blood, serum and a nasopharyngeal or oropharyngeal swab collected by mobile phlebotomists. Additional blood draws and questionnaires over an approximately 2-month period could optionally be provided by prospective study participants. Before DNA extraction, prospective study blood samples were shipped either frozen or at room temperature. TCRbeta CDR3 regions were amplified from genomic DNA using the immunoSEQ Assay, a bias-controlled multiplex PCR. The study's own analysis went as follows. The number of nucleated cells in each sample was estimated from the amplification of reference gene primers within the assay. To quantify the absolute abundance of each unique TCRbeta CDR3 rearrangement, sequence reads were collapsed and filtered. For each sample, productive Simpson clonality was calculated by taking the square root of Simpson's diversity index across productive rearrangements. TCRdb obtained this table from immuneACCESS and retained in-frame rearrangements with V and J assigned. These tables miss some clones; where compared with another copy, unresolved V genes account for less than half of the shortfall, and the remainder is unexplained. The V and J calls and clone size were taken over from that table, and D and trimming were inferred from the DNA. Counted in this sample were approximately 200,000 clones; roughly 85% of them appeared once. 18% of the sample is held by the ten biggest clonotypes.

This receptor was obtained from a middle-aged man who had recovered from COVID-19. Recombination joined TRBV7-8 with TRBJ2-1, and perhaps TRBD1 as D gene, on 6 matching bases. The sequencing input was PBMCs or T cells enriched from blood (not recorded which). The CDR3 region has the sequence CASSLNRDNEQFF. The DNA is TGTGCCAGCAGCTTAAACAGGGACAATGAGCAGTTCTTC.